These 17 T cell receptor beta chains came from one sample sequenced in a study of blood T cell repertoires in COVID-19. The protocol was immunoSEQ multiplex PCR, while the TCRdb copy is restricted to in-frame clones and leaves out a portion. This sample yields 130,000 or so clones, of which roughly four fifths are seen a single time; 2.4% belongs to the top ten. The sequenced sample was PBMCs or T cells enriched from blood (not recorded which). The receptors shown here come from a man aged 40-49 years with acute COVID-19.

This clone was detected only a few times. The chain combines TRBV3-1 (or the pseudogene TRBV3-2) with TRBJ2-2, with TRBD2 matching over 12 bases. Germline V lookup: CDR1 LGHDT, CDR2 YNNKEL (reference sequence). The length of the CDR3 is 16 residues. Germline trimming cut 4 bases from V and 5 bases from J; bases unmatched to any gene: 5. The CDR3 spells CASSPGLAGRTGELFF. The CDR3 coding sequence is TGTGCCAGCAGCCCAGGACTAGCGGGGAGGACCGGGGAGCTGTTTTTT.

V usage is TRBV5-6 and J usage is TRBJ1-5, with a possible D match to TRBD1 (6 bases). The V gene's germline CDR1 is SGHDT and CDR2 YYEEEE. The CDR3 is 14 residues long. The V and J ends lost 4 bases and 7 bases respectively, with 15 bases between them. Here the CDR3 reads CASSIVGGQQPQHF. The CDR3 region has the DNA TGTGCCAGCAGCATCGTGGGGGGGCAGCAGCCCCAGCATTTT.

The chain couples TRBV6-5 to TRBJ1-1; D is undetermined. The CDR3 covers 12 residues. Germline V gives CDR1 MNHEY, CDR2 SVGAGI. Trimming cost V 2 bases and J 6 bases, with 7 bases left between them. The CDR3 is CASSYPSAEAFF. The CDR3 nucleotides are TGTGCCAGCAGTTACCCCTCAGCTGAAGCTTTCTTT.

This rearrangement joins TRBV4-1 to TRBJ1-5; possibly TRBD1 for D (6 bases). CDR1 MGHRA and CDR2 YSYEKL come from the germline V gene. V was clipped by 1 base and J by 4 bases, with 14 bases between them. The CDR3 covers 16 residues. As DNA, the CDR3 is TGCGCCAGCAGCCAAGGGAGTTTAGGGGGTAATCAGCCCCAGCATTTT. It translates to CASSQGSLGGNQPQHF.

As DNA, the CDR3 is TGTGCCAGCGCAGGGACAGGGGGCGCCTCGGGCTATGGCTACACCTTC. As protein: CASAGTGGASGYGYTF. The J gene is TRBJ1-2, the V gene TRBV19, with 12 nucleotides matching TRBD1. The CDR3 length is 16 residues. Germline values: CDR1 LNHDA, CDR2 SQIVND (reference sequence). Trimming removed 9 bases from V and 4 bases from J; junction bases left unmatched: 12.

In this sample, this clone turned up once. The chain has TRBV10-3 and TRBJ1-2; D is uncertain. Germline V gene data show CDR1 as ENHRY and CDR2 as SYGVKD. CDR3 length: 12 amino acids. V was cut by 2 bases and J by 6 bases, with 7 bases left in between. The CDR3 spells CAISERRDGYTF. The CDR3 nucleotides read TGTGCCATCAGTGAGAGGAGAGATGGCTACACCTTC.

The V and J genes are TRBV11-2 and TRBJ2-3, with D tentatively TRBD2 (6 bases). This CDR3 has 15 amino acids. Germline CDR1 SGHAT, CDR2 FQNNGV. V shed 7 bases and J shed 0 bases, with 14 bases lying between them. As DNA, the CDR3 is TGTGCCAGCAAAATCCAGGGAGGAAGCACAGATACGCAGTATTTT. This codes for CASKIQGGSTDTQYF.

The genes are TRBV9 and TRBJ2-1, with D perhaps matching TRBD2 (5 bases). The CDR3 runs to 15 residues. Germline assignment: CDR1 SGDLS and CDR2 YYNGEE. V was trimmed by 3 bases and J by 1 base, leaving 11 bases between them. CDR3 loop: CASSASGSSYNEQFF. The CDR3 DNA reads TGTGCCAGCAGCGCATCGGGGTCATCCTACAATGAGCAGTTCTTC.

V is TRBV3-1 (or the pseudogene TRBV3-2) and J is TRBJ1-1; D gene uncertain. The ends were cut back, 1 base at V and 7 bases at J, with 4 bases in the middle. Germline V gene sequence: CDR1 LGHDT, CDR2 YNNKEL (reference sequence). CDR3 length equals 11 residues. The CDR3 spells CASSQGGEAFF. The CDR3 DNA sequence: TGTGCCAGCAGCCAAGGCGGTGAAGCTTTCTTT.

This chain joins TRBV15 and TRBJ1-5; D is perhaps TRBD1 (6 bases). The CDR3 runs to 13 residues. The ends were cut back, 4 bases at V and 6 bases at J, with 10 bases in the middle. CDR1 is LNHNV, CDR2 YYDKDF, per germline (reference sequence). CDR3 in amino acids: CATSITGSQPQHF. CDR3 nucleotides: TGTGCCACCAGCATCACAGGGAGTCAGCCCCAGCATTTT.

This chain uses TRBV7-9 with TRBJ1-2, with 7 nucleotides matching TRBD1. V shed 5 bases, J shed 5 bases, and the junction held 14 bases outside the gene matches. This CDR3 has 16 residues. Germline values: CDR1 SEHNR, CDR2 FQNEAQ (reference sequence). CDR3 coding DNA: TGTGCCAGCAGCCTCGGACAGGCGGAACCTCCTTATGGCTACACCTTC. Protein: CASSLGQAEPPYGYTF.

This chain links TRBV5-1 with TRBJ1-2; 10 bases map to TRBD1. Trimming at V came to 2 bases and at J to 2 bases, leaving 3 bases not matched to a gene. The germline V gene encodes CDR1 SGHRS and CDR2 YFSETQ. The CDR3 consists of 15 residues. CDR3 nucleotides: TGCGCCAGCAGCTTAGGACAGGGGGTAAACTATGGCTACACCTTC. It yields the protein CASSLGQGVNYGYTF.

This clone was detected once. V gene TRBV7-3 combines with J gene TRBJ2-7; 9 bases align to TRBD2. With V trimmed by 2 bases and J by 2 bases, 4 bases remained unmatched. The CDR3 loop spans 15 amino acids. Germline V CDR1 and CDR2: SGHTA, FQGTGA. CDR3 region: CASSLAGGLPYEQYF. The CDR3 coding sequence is TGTGCCAGCAGCTTAGCGGGGGGGCTTCCCTACGAGCAGTACTTC.

The chain links TRBV19 to TRBJ2-1; possibly TRBD2 for D (6 bases). The CDR3 extends over 12 amino acids. V was shortened by 5 bases and J by 6 bases, with 8 bases between the two germline ends. Per the germline V gene, CDR1 is LNHDA and CDR2 is SQIVND (reference sequence). CDR3 coding DNA: TGTGCCAGTAGTCGGGACTTCAATGAGCAGTTCTTC. Translated: CASSRDFNEQFF.

V is TRBV27 and J is TRBJ2-2, with TRBD1 as a possible D gene (6 bases). This CDR3 is built from 13 residues. The ends were cut back, 3 bases at V and 7 bases at J, with 9 bases in the middle. Germline CDR1 is MNHEY and CDR2 is SMNVEV (reference sequence). The CDR3 DNA reads TGTGCCAGCAGTTTCACAGGGATCGGGGAGCTGTTTTTT. Translation: CASSFTGIGELFF.

The gene calls are TRBV9 and TRBJ2-5; 12 positions agree with TRBD2. V lost 4 bases and J lost 3; bases outside the gene matches: 7. Germline V gives CDR1 SGDLS, CDR2 YYNGEE. This CDR3 has 16 amino acids. The CDR3 loop reads CASSPLAGGPEETQYF. As DNA, the CDR3 is TGTGCCAGCAGCCCTCTAGCGGGAGGGCCGGAAGAGACCCAGTACTTC.

This chain joins TRBV4-1 and TRBJ2-7; 13 nucleotides agree with TRBD2. J gave up 7 bases and V 4 bases, and 4 bases lay outside the gene matches. Germline V gives CDR1 MGHRA, CDR2 YSYEKL. The CDR3 spans 14 residues. DNA of the CDR3: TGCGCCAGCAGCCCGGGGACTAGCGGGGCTGAGCAGTACTTC. Translated: CASSPGTSGAEQYF.